Below, 17 T cell receptor beta chains from the same sample are listed, as sequenced in a study of blood T cell repertoires in COVID-19 (TCRdb year 2020). The library was prepared using the immunoSEQ multiplex PCR assay. What TCRdb holds here is the immuneACCESS table cut down to in-frame rearrangements. Part of the clones is not present; checked against another copy, under half of the missing clones reflect an unresolved V gene, and the others are unexplained. The sample data list about 250,000 clones, and around 88% of these were observed just once. Together, the top ten hold around 6.5% of the sample. Sequenced material: peripheral blood. The receptors come from a woman in her twenties or thirties with COVID-19, enrolled during active disease.

V is TRBV5-1 and J is TRBJ2-3; weak D call: TRBD1 (7 bases). With 0 bases removed from V and 5 bases from J, the gap between germline ends came to 10 bases. The CDR3 is made up of 14 amino acids. Germline V gene lookup returns CDR1 SGHRS and CDR2 YFSETQ. CDR3 coding DNA: TGCGCCAGCAGCTTGGGGCAGGGGGGAGATACGCAGTATTTT. It codes for CASSLGQGGDTQYF.

The chain is built from TRBV28 and TRBJ2-7; tentatively, D is TRBD1 (6 bases). Trimming left V 5 bases short and J 5 bases short, with 10 bases between. Germline V gene sequence: CDR1 MDHEN, CDR2 SYDVKM. CDR3 length: 12 amino acids. CDR3 in amino acids: CASSDRSDEQYF. For the CDR3, the DNA is TGTGCCAGCAGTGACAGGTCGGACGAGCAGTACTTC. Together with reference TRBV28 and TRBJ2-7, the CDR3 gives the full variable domain: DVKVTQSSRYLVKRTGEKVFLECVQDMDHENMFWYRQDPGLGLRLIYFSYDVKMKEKGDIPEGYSVSREKKERFSLILESASTNQTSMYLCASSDRSDEQYFGPGTRLTVT.

The chain carries TRBV3-1 (or the pseudogene TRBV3-2) and TRBJ1-3, with D perhaps TRBD1 (5 bases). Germline lookup yields CDR1 LGHDT and CDR2 YNNKEL (reference sequence). Between the trimmed V and J ends, which lost 10 bases and 8 bases, there was a span of 12 bases. There are 11 residues in the CDR3. CDR3 sequence: CATLGGDTIYF. The CDR3 bases are TGTGCCACCCTCGGGGGGGACACCATATATTTT.

The chain is built from TRBV20-1 and TRBJ2-5, with D possibly matching TRBD1 (5 bases). Germline V lookup: CDR1 DFQATT, CDR2 SNEGSKA (reference sequence). This CDR3 region has 11 residues. CDR3 region: CGAWVQETQYF. As DNA, the CDR3 is TGCGGGGCCTGGGTCCAAGAGACCCAGTACTTC.

V is TRBV4-1 and J is TRBJ2-1; 13 bases map to TRBD2. CDR1 and CDR2 from the germline V gene are MGHRA and YSYEKL. This CDR3 contains 16 residues. Trimming removed 4 bases from V and 4 bases from J; junction bases left unmatched: 4. In DNA form, the CDR3 reads TGCGCCAGCAGCCCCGGGACTAGCGGGGTTTACAATGAGCAGTTCTTC. Amino acids: CASSPGTSGVYNEQFF.

The chain couples TRBV6-1 to TRBJ1-4; D is possibly TRBD1 (6 bases). Germline CDR1 reads MNHNS; CDR2 reads SASEGT. This CDR3 spans 18 amino acids. The V and J ends lost 2 bases and 0 bases respectively, with 16 bases between them. CDR3 nucleotides: TGTGCCAGCAGTGAATGGGGCAGGGGTTCCGCAACTAATGAAAAACTGTTTTTT. Its protein is CASSEWGRGSATNEKLFF.

The chain joins TRBV10-3 to TRBJ1-1; possible D gene TRBD1, 5 bases. The V and J ends lost 0 bases and 1 base respectively, with 15 bases between them. In germline, CDR1 is ENHRY, CDR2 SYGVKD. The CDR3 sequence is 17 residues long. The CDR3: CAISESDGAKWNTEAFF. Here the CDR3 DNA reads TGTGCCATCAGTGAGTCGGATGGGGCAAAATGGAACACTGAAGCTTTCTTT.

The rearrangement uses TRBV6-5 and TRBJ2-1; possible D gene TRBD2, 5 bases. The CDR3 has 15 amino acids. The V and J ends lost 8 bases and 5 bases respectively, with 19 bases between them. CDR1 MNHEY and CDR2 SVGAGI come from the germline V gene. The CDR3 is CASGESLRRDNEQFF. In DNA form, the CDR3 reads TGTGCCAGCGGGGAGTCCCTCCGACGCGACAATGAGCAGTTCTTC.

The chain carries TRBV27 and TRBJ1-4; no definite D call. V was shortened by 0 bases and J by 6 bases, with 14 bases between the two germline ends. CDR1 MNHEY and CDR2 SMNVEV come from the germline V gene (reference sequence). There are 16 residues in the CDR3. CDR3 protein: CASSLSPSLGHEKLFF. The CDR3, as DNA: TGTGCCAGCAGTTTATCGCCAAGCCTGGGCCATGAAAAACTGTTTTTT.

The CDR3 here is CASSENPGTGVQPQHF. DNA for the CDR3: TGTGCCAGCAGTGAAAATCCCGGGACAGGGGTTCAGCCCCAGCATTTT. This chain uses TRBV6-1 with TRBJ1-5, with 10 bases identical to TRBD1. After removal of 2 bases from V and 6 bases from J, the junction contained 7 bases not matched to a gene. The CDR3 has 16 residues. Germline V gene sequence: CDR1 MNHNS, CDR2 SASEGT.

The sample holds many counts of this clone. This chain connects TRBV19 to TRBJ1-2, with 8 bases lining up with TRBD1. The ends lost 5 bases at V and 6 bases at J; junction bases unmatched: 17. Germline CDR1 reads LNHDA; CDR2 reads SQIVND (reference sequence). CDR3 length: 17 residues. For the CDR3, the DNA is TGTGCCAGTAGTCCCCCGCTCGGCAGGGGGCTGCCCAATGGCTACACCTTC. Translated, it gives CASSPPLGRGLPNGYTF.

The chain couples TRBV6-2 or TRBV6-3 to TRBJ2-5; 10 bases match TRBD2. The germline V gene has CDR1 MNHEY and CDR2 SVGEGT. The trim removed 0 bases at V and 3 bases at J, leaving 7 bases unmatched. CDR3 size: 17 residues. CDR3: CASSYSRLAGDKETQYF. The CDR3 nucleotides are TGTGCCAGCAGTTACTCTCGACTAGCGGGCGATAAAGAGACCCAGTACTTC.

V is TRBV7-2 and J is TRBJ1-2; tentative D call: TRBD1 (5 bases). The CDR3 consists of 15 residues. With 2 bases removed from V and 3 bases from J, the gap between germline ends came to 13 bases. Germline V lookup: CDR1 SGHTA, CDR2 FQGNSA. As DNA, the CDR3 is TGTGCCAGCAGCTTAAGACCCGGGGGAGACTATGGCTACACCTTC. It is translated as CASSLRPGGDYGYTF.

The J gene is TRBJ2-1, the V gene TRBV6-5, with a weak D call TRBD2 (5 bases). V was trimmed by 10 bases and J by 7 bases, leaving 17 bases between them. Germline CDR1 and CDR2: MNHEY and SVGAGI. The CDR3 is 13 residues long. CDR3 nucleotide sequence: TGTGCCACCACCCGGGGAGCGTTTAATGAGCAGTTCTTC. This encodes CATTRGAFNEQFF.

V gene TRBV5-6 combines with J gene TRBJ1-2; D is uncertain. The CDR3 is made up of 15 amino acids. Trimming took off 1 base at V and 0 bases at J, with 10 bases between the two ends. The germline V gene has CDR1 SGHDT and CDR2 YYEEEE. CDR3 sequence: CASSLQDLANYGYTF. The DNA for the CDR3 is TGTGCCAGCAGCTTGCAGGATTTAGCTAACTATGGCTACACCTTC.

This clone has more than one count but fewer than ten. The chain uses TRBV5-1 and TRBJ2-1, with TRBD2 identical over 7 bases. The junction had 32 bases not matched to a gene; V was cut back by 4 bases and J by 10 bases. This CDR3 contains 21 residues. Germline assignment: CDR1 SGHRS and CDR2 YFSETQ. The CDR3 DNA follows: TGCGCCAGCAGCATCCCTTGGTCACGGGACTACCAGGCCTACAATCTAGCAGAGCAGTTCTTC. It specifies CASSIPWSRDYQAYNLAEQFF.

The chain employs TRBV11-2 and TRBJ2-3; D remains unclear. This CDR3 region has 12 residues. Germline V CDR1 and CDR2: SGHAT, FQNNGV. V was trimmed by 3 bases and J by 6 bases, leaving 7 bases between them. CDR3 in DNA: TGTGCCAGCAGCTTTGACGGGGATACGCAGTATTTT. Protein product: CASSFDGDTQYF.